Below, 13 T cell receptor beta chains from the same sample are listed, as sequenced in a study of T cell responses to AZD1222 COVID-19 vaccine. Sequencing used immunoSEQ multiplex PCR; TCRdb keeps in-frame clones, though not all of them. The data show 150,000 to 200,000 clones, with around 94% seen just once and about 10% held by the top ten. The sample here was peripheral blood, taken on day 0 of AZD1222 vaccination. The receptors originated from an adult in good health.

This clone was counted only a few times. The V gene is TRBV29-1, the J gene TRBJ1-3; D remains unclear. Germline CDR1 is SQVTM and CDR2 is ANQGSEA. CDR3 length: 12 residues. Between the trimmed V and J ends, which lost 4 bases and 6 bases, there was a span of 10 bases. For the CDR3, the DNA is TGCAGCGTTGTTTTATGGGAAAACACCATATATTTT. Translation: CSVVLWENTIYF.

V is TRBV7-9 and J is TRBJ2-7, with D unresolved. Germline V CDR1 and CDR2: SEHNR, FQNEAQ (reference sequence). This CDR3 contains 12 residues. The ends were cut back, 7 bases at V and 3 bases at J, with 10 bases in the middle. The CDR3 sequence is CASNPILYEQYF. DNA for the CDR3: TGTGCCAGCAACCCCATACTCTACGAGCAGTACTTC.

This chain connects TRBV19 to TRBJ1-1; no definite D call. Germline CDR1 reads LNHDA; CDR2 reads SQIVND (reference sequence). This CDR3 is built from 13 residues. V was trimmed by 7 bases and J by 5 bases, leaving 14 bases between them. The CDR3 nucleotides read TGTGCCAGTAAAACGGGTGGCGTAACTGAAGCTTTCTTT. The encoded protein is CASKTGGVTEAFF.

This rearrangement joins TRBV7-2 to TRBJ2-2; D remains unclear. Per germline, CDR1 SGHTA and CDR2 FQGNSA. The CDR3 is made up of 13 amino acids. Trimming took 8 bases from V and 3 from J, leaving 10 bases between them. The CDR3 DNA sequence: TGTGCCAGCCTAGGGTGGGACACCGGGGAGCTGTTTTTT. Encoded protein: CASLGWDTGELFF.

V is TRBV9 and J is TRBJ1-1, with 8 nucleotides matching TRBD1. Germline assignment: CDR1 SGDLS and CDR2 YYNGEE. The CDR3 has 17 residues. Losses at the gene ends were 2 bases for V and 0 bases for J; bases not matched to a gene: 9. The CDR3 loop reads CASSVRTGLSLNTEAFF. In DNA, the CDR3 is TGTGCCAGCAGCGTGAGGACAGGGTTGAGTCTGAACACTGAAGCTTTCTTT.

This clone was seen only once. This chain uses TRBV10-3 with TRBJ2-7; 11 bases line up with TRBD1. With V trimmed by 6 bases and J by 1 base, 8 bases remained unmatched. The CDR3 totals 16 residues. In germline, CDR1 is ENHRY, CDR2 SYGVKD. CDR3 sequence (DNA): TGTGCCATCAGGGCGACCGGGACAGGGGGATCCTACGAGCAGTACTTC. This codes for CAIRATGTGGSYEQYF.

The rearrangement links TRBV21-1 to TRBJ1-2; the D call of TRBD1 is as the table states it, not checked on the DNA. TRBV21-1 is noted as a pseudogene. The CDR3 contains 15 residues. The CDR3 region is CASSTEDRTNYGYTF. CDR3 DNA sequence: TGTGCCAGCAGCACCGAGGACAGGACTAACTATGGCTACACCTTC.

Only one count was recorded for this clone. The V and J genes are TRBV7-8 and TRBJ1-2; D may be TRBD1 (5 bases). Trimming pared 0 bases from V and 5 bases from J, leaving 16 bases between. The germline gives CDR1 SGHVS, CDR2 FQNEAQ. The CDR3 spans 16 residues. The CDR3 DNA is TGTGCCAGCAGCTTAGCGGATGACAGCCCCAGTTATGGCTACACCTTC. Translation: CASSLADDSPSYGYTF.

J is TRBJ1-2 and V is TRBV29-1; D is unresolved. This CDR3 is built from 12 residues. Germline V gene lookup returns CDR1 SQVTM and CDR2 ANQGSEA. V gave up 2 bases and J gave up 4 bases, with 8 bases separating them. The CDR3 bases are TGCAGCGTTGAAAGCAGTGTCTATGGCTACACCTTC. This encodes CSVESSVYGYTF.

The rearrangement joins TRBV6-1 to TRBJ1-5; 9 positions match TRBD1. J lost 1 base, V lost 4 bases, and 8 bases had no gene match. The CDR3 consists of 17 residues. CDR1 and CDR2 (germline): MNHNS, SASEGT. CDR3 nucleotides: TGTGCCAGCAGTGTGAAGGACAGGGGCTTGAGCAATCAGCCCCAGCATTTT. Translation: CASSVKDRGLSNQPQHF.

The chain uses TRBV12-3 or TRBV12-4 and TRBJ2-5; maybe TRBD2 (5 bases). CDR3 length equals 13 residues. V was trimmed by 8 bases and J by 2 bases, leaving 12 bases between them. DNA of the CDR3: TGTGCCAGCGGGGAGAAGAGACAAGAGACCCAGTACTTC. It specifies CASGEKRQETQYF.

V is TRBV11-3 and J is TRBJ2-1, with TRBD2 identical over 8 bases. Trimming cost V 4 bases and J 8 bases; bases outside gene matches: 7. Germline V gene data show CDR1 as SGHNT and CDR2 as YENEEA. The CDR3 sequence is 14 residues long. CDR3 protein: CASSSSGSRYEQFF. The CDR3 coding sequence is TGTGCCAGCAGCTCGAGCGGGAGTCGCTATGAGCAGTTCTTC.

The chain employs TRBV10-1 and TRBJ1-1; possibly TRBD1 for D (5 bases). V lost 3 bases and J 6 bases, leaving 11 bases between the germline ends. This CDR3 spans 13 amino acids. The germline CDR1 and CDR2 sequences are WNHNN and SYGVQD (reference sequence). This CDR3 reads CASSELGVPEAFF. The CDR3 nucleotides read TGCGCCAGCAGTGAATTAGGGGTACCTGAAGCTTTCTTT.